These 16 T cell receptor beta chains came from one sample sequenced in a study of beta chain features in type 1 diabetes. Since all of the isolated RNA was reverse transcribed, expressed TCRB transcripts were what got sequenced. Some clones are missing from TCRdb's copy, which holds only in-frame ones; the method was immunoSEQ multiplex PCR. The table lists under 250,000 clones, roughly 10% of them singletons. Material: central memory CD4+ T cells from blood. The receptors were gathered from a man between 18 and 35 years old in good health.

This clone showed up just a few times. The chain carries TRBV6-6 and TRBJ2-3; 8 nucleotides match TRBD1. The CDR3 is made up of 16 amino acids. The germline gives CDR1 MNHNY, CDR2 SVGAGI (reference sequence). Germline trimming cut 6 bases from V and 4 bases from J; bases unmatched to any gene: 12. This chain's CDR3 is CASRPTGTGKADTQYF. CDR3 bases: TGTGCCAGCAGACCAACCGGGACAGGAAAGGCAGATACGCAGTATTTT.

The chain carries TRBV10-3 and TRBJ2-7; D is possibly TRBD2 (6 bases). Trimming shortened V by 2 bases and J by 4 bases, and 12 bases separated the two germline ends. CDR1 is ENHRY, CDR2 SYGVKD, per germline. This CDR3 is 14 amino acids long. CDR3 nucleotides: TGTGCCATCAGTGAGAGGCGGGACCATTACGAGCAGTACTTC. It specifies CAISERRDHYEQYF.

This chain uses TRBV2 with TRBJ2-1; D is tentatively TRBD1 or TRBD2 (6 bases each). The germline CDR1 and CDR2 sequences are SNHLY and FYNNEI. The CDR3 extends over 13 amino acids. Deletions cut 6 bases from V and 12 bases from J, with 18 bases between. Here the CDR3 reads CASRGNRDSLQFF. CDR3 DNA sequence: TGTGCCAGCAGAGGAAACAGGGACTCACTGCAGTTCTTC.

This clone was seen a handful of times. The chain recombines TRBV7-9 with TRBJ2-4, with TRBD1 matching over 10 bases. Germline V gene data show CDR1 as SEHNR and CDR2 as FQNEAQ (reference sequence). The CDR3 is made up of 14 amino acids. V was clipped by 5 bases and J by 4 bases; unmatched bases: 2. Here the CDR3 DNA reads TGTGCCAGCAGCGCGGGACAGGGGAAAAACATTCAGTACTTC. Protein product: CASSAGQGKNIQYF.

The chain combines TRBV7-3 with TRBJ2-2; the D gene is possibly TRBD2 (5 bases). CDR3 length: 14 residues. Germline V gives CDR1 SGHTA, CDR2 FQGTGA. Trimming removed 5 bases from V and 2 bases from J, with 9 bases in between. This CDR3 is CASSPRTNTGELFF. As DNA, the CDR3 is TGTGCCAGCAGCCCCCGGACTAACACCGGGGAGCTGTTTTTT.

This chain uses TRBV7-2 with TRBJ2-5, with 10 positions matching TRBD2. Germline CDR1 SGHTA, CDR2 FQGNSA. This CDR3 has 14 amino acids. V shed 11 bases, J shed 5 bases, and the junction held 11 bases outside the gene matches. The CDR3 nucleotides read TGTGCCGTAAGTCGTGCTAGCGGGAGTGAGACCCAGTACTTC. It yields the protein CAVSRASGSETQYF.

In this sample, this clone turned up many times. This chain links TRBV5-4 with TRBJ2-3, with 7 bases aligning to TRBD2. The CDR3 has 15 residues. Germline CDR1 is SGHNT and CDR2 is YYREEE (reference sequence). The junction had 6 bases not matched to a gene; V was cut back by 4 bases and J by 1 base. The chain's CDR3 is CASSLAESGTDTQYF. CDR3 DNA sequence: TGTGCCAGCAGCCTAGCGGAATCCGGCACAGATACGCAGTATTTT.

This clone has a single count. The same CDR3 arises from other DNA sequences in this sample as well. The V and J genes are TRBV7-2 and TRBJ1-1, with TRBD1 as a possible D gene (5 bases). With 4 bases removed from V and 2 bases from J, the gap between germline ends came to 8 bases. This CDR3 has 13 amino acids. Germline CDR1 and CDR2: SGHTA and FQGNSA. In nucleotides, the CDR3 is TGTGCCAGCAGCTCTGACAGAAACACTGAAGCTTTCTTT. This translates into CASSSDRNTEAFF.

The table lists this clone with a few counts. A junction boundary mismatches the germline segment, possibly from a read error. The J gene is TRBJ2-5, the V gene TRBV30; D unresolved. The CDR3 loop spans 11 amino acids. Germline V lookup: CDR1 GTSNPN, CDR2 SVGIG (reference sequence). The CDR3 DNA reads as TGTGCCTGGACATCCCAACTGGCCTTGAACTTC. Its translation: CAWTSQLALNF.

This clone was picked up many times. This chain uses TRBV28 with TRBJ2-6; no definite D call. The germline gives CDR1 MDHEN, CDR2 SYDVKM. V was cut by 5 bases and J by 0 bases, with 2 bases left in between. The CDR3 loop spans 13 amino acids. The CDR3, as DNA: TGTGCCAGCAGTGTCTCTGGGGCCAACGTCCTGACTTTC. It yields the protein CASSVSGANVLTF. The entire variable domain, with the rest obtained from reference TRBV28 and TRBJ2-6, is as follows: DVKVTQSSRYLVKRTGEKVFLECVQDMDHENMFWYRQDPGLGLRLIYFSYDVKMKEKGDIPEGYSVSREKKERFSLILESASTNQTSMYLCASSVSGANVLTFGAGSRLTVL.

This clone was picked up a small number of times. DNA of the CDR3: TGCAGCGCGTCGAGGGGTCTAGCGGGCCACACCGGGGAGCTGTTTTTT. Translation gives CSASRGLAGHTGELFF. The rearrangement links TRBV29-1 to TRBJ2-2; TRBD2 matches at 8 bases. The CDR3 has 16 amino acids. Losses at the gene ends were 7 bases for V and 3 bases for J; bases not matched to a gene: 13. In germline, CDR1 is SQVTM, CDR2 ANQGSEA.

Here the CDR3 DNA reads TGTGCCAGCAGCCTCGGACTAGCGGGCAACACAGATACGCAGTATTTT. This gives the protein CASSLGLAGNTDTQYF. V and J are TRBV11-3 and TRBJ2-3; 11 positions agree with TRBD2. The CDR3 is made up of 16 amino acids. Losses at the gene ends were 5 bases for V and 2 bases for J; bases not matched to a gene: 6. Germline-derived CDR1 and CDR2 are SGHNT and YENEEA.

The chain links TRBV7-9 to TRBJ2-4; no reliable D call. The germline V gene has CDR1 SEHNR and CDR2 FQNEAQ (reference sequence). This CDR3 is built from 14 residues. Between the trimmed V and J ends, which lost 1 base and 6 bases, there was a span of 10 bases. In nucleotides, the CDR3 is TGTGCCAGCAGCTTAGGGGGTCAGATAAACATTCAGTACTTC. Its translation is CASSLGGQINIQYF.

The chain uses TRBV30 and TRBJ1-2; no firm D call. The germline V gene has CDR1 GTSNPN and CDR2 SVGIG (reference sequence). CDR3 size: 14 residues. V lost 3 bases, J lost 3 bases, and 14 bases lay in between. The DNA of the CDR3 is TGTGCCTGGAGCGTACGGACGACGGACTATGGCTACACCTTC. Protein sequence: CAWSVRTTDYGYTF.

CDR3 protein: CASSLLAGAADTQYF. CDR3 DNA sequence: TGCGCCAGCAGCTTGCTAGCGGGAGCGGCAGATACGCAGTATTTT. V is TRBV5-1 and J is TRBJ2-3; 10 bases map to TRBD2. V lost 1 base, J lost 4 bases, and 3 bases stayed unmatched. This CDR3 contains 15 residues. Germline assignment: CDR1 SGHRS and CDR2 YFSETQ.

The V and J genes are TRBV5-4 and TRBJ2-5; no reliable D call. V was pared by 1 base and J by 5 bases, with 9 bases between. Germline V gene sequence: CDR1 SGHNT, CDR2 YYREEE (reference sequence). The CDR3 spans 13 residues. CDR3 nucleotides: TGTGCCAGCAGCTTGAGCAAAACGGAGACCCAGTACTTC. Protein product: CASSLSKTETQYF.